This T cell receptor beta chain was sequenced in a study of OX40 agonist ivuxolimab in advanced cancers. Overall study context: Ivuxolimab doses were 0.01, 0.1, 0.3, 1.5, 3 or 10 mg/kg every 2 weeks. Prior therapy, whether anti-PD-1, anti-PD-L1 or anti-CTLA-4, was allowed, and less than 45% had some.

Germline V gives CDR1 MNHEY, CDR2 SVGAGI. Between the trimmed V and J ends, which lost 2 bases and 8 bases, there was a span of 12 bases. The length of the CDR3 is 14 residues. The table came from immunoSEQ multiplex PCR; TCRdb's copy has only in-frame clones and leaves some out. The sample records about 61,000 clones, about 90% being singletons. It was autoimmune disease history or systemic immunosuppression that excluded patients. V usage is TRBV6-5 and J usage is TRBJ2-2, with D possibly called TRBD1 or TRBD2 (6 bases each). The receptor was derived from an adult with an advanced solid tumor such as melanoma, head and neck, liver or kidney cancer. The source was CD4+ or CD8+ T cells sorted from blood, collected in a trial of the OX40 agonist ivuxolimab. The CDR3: CASSYGGGMGELFF. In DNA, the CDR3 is TGTGCCAGCAGTTACGGAGGGGGAATGGGGGAGCTGTTTTTT.